The 21 T cell receptor beta chains below come from one sample, sequenced in a study of blood T cell repertoires in COVID-19. Produced via immunoSEQ multiplex PCR; TCRdb's table is partial and in-frame only. The sample consists of under 300,000 clones, approximately 84% of them appearing once. What was sequenced was PBMCs or T cells enriched from blood (not recorded which). The receptors here all came from a man in his forties who had recovered from COVID-19.

The V call is TRBV30, the J call TRBJ1-6; the D is unclear. With 6 bases removed from V and 5 bases from J, the gap between germline ends came to 14 bases. Germline CDR1 and CDR2: GTSNPN and SVGIG (reference sequence). The CDR3 extends over 14 amino acids. The CDR3, as DNA: TGTGCCTGTATAGTCGGTTTGGATAATTCACCCCTCCACTTT. It encodes CACIVGLDNSPLHF. Combining the CDR3 with reference TRBV30 and TRBJ1-6 gives the whole variable domain SQTIHQWPATLVQPVGSPLSLECTVEGTSNPNLYWYRQAAGRGLQLLFYSVGIGQISSEVPQNLSASRPQDRQFILSSKKLLLSDSGFYLCACIVGLDNSPLHFGNGTRLTVT.

The V call is TRBV3-1 (or the pseudogene TRBV3-2), the J call TRBJ1-5, with 7 bases matching TRBD1. The CDR3 consists of 15 residues. Germline V gene sequence: CDR1 LGHDT, CDR2 YNNKEL (reference sequence). V dropped 4 bases and J dropped 7; count of bases not matched to a gene: 10. CDR3 amino acids: CASSPWTGLGQPQHF. As DNA, the CDR3 is TGTGCCAGCAGCCCCTGGACAGGTCTCGGGCAGCCCCAGCATTTT.

The chain recombines TRBV2 with TRBJ1-2, with a possible D match to TRBD1 (6 bases). Germline V gene sequence: CDR1 SNHLY, CDR2 FYNNEI. The CDR3 extends over 14 amino acids. V was clipped by 3 bases and J by 8 bases, with 16 bases between them. CDR3 DNA sequence: TGTGCCAGCAGTGAGGTTGGGGGCGCAGAAGGCTACACCTTC. It is translated as CASSEVGGAEGYTF.

This chain connects TRBV5-6 to TRBJ2-7; TRBD2 might be the D (6 bases). This CDR3 is built from 13 residues. The V and J ends lost 0 bases and 3 bases respectively, with 7 bases between them. Germline loops: CDR1 SGHDT, CDR2 YYEEEE. The CDR3 DNA reads as TGTGCCAGCAGCTTGGTGCGGGGCTACGAGCAGTACTTC. This gives the protein CASSLVRGYEQYF.

There are a few counts of this clone. This sequence joins TRBV30 and TRBJ1-1, with TRBD1 as a possible D gene (6 bases). Germline V CDR1 and CDR2: GTSNPN, SVGIG (reference sequence). Trimming left V 4 bases short and J 4 bases short, with 10 bases between. The CDR3 sequence is 12 residues long. Written as DNA, the CDR3 is TGTGCCTGGACAGGGGAGACCACTGAAGCTTTCTTT. Translation gives CAWTGETTEAFF.

The chain recombines TRBV7-2 with TRBJ1-1, with 7 bases aligning to TRBD1. Germline V CDR1 and CDR2: SGHTA, FQGNSA. CDR3 size: 15 residues. Trimming removed 5 bases from V and 2 bases from J; junction bases left unmatched: 8. The CDR3 spells CASSPRQGPNTEAFF. For the CDR3, the DNA is TGTGCCAGCAGCCCGAGACAGGGTCCAAACACTGAAGCTTTCTTT.

The V call is TRBV6-5, the J call TRBJ2-1; possibly TRBD2 for D (7 bases). Germline V gene sequence: CDR1 MNHEY, CDR2 SVGAGI. The CDR3 is 14 residues long. Trimming took 7 bases from V and 7 from J, leaving 17 bases between them. The CDR3 DNA reads as TGTGCCAGCAACCCCATGCGGGGGCGGAATGAGCAGTTCTTC. Its translation is CASNPMRGRNEQFF.

This clone has a single count. V is TRBV28 and J is TRBJ1-6; D unresolved. V was cut by 7 bases and J by 7 bases, with 8 bases left in between. Looked up from germline, CDR1 is MDHEN and CDR2 is SYDVKM. This CDR3 is 12 amino acids long. The CDR3 DNA is TGTGCCAGCACCAGAACCAATTCACCCCTCCACTTT. Its translation: CASTRTNSPLHF. Together with reference TRBV28 and TRBJ1-6, the CDR3 gives the full variable domain: DVKVTQSSRYLVKRTGEKVFLECVQDMDHENMFWYRQDPGLGLRLIYFSYDVKMKEKGDIPEGYSVSREKKERFSLILESASTNQTSMYLCASTRTNSPLHFGNGTRLTVT.

At least ten counts were recorded for this clone. This chain connects TRBV13 to TRBJ2-5; 8 positions match TRBD2. V lost 4 bases, J lost 1 base, and 5 bases stayed unmatched. Germline loops: CDR1 PRHDT, CDR2 FYEKMQ (reference sequence). The CDR3 is 15 amino acids. The CDR3 sequence is CASSSRTSIQETQYF. CDR3 sequence (DNA): TGTGCCAGCAGCTCTCGGACTAGCATCCAAGAGACCCAGTACTTC. The entire variable domain, with the rest obtained from reference TRBV13 and TRBJ2-5, is as follows: AAGVIQSPRHLIKEKRETATLKCYPIPRHDTVYWYQQGPGQDPQFLISFYEKMQSDKGSIPDRFSAQQFSDYHSELNMSSLELGDSALYFCASSSRTSIQETQYFGPGTRLLVL.

V is TRBV7-3 and J is TRBJ1-1; D gene uncertain. The CDR3 runs 14 residues. V was shortened by 1 base and J by 2 bases, with 8 bases between the two germline ends. Germline CDR1 is SGHTA and CDR2 is FQGTGA. Written as DNA, the CDR3 is TGTGCCAGCAGCTTAAGGTCGGGTAACACTGAAGCTTTCTTT. This encodes CASSLRSGNTEAFF.

This chain uses TRBV4-3 with TRBJ1-2; weak D call: TRBD1 (6 bases). This CDR3 contains 15 residues. Trimming took off 1 base at V and 0 bases at J, with 9 bases between the two ends. Germline CDR1 LGHNA, CDR2 YSLEER. CDR3 sequence (DNA): TGCGCCAGCAGCCAAGCTACAGGGACTAACTATGGCTACACCTTC. It is translated as CASSQATGTNYGYTF.

The rearrangement links TRBV23-1 to TRBJ1-4; 8 nucleotides match TRBD1. TRBV23-1 is an ORF, with its function uncertain. V gave up 5 bases and J gave up 9 bases; unmatched junction bases: 8. CDR3 size: 14 residues. CDR3 bases: TGCGCCAGCAGTAAGGACAGGGCACTCCAAAAACTGTTTTTT. It is translated as CASSKDRALQKLFF.

The gene calls are TRBV27 and TRBJ2-7; 9 nucleotides agree with TRBD2. CDR3 length equals 16 residues. J was trimmed by 0 bases and V by 6 bases; bases with no gene match: 9. CDR1 and CDR2 (germline): MNHEY, SMNVEV (reference sequence). CDR3 sequence (DNA): TGTGCCAGCAGGACTTCACTAGCGGGCCTCTCCTACGAGCAGTACTTC. It encodes CASRTSLAGLSYEQYF.

As DNA, the CDR3 is TGTGCCAGCAGCCCACGGACAGGGGGATATGGCTACACCTTC. Amino acids: CASSPRTGGYGYTF. V gene TRBV5-4 combines with J gene TRBJ1-2; TRBD1 aligns across 10 bases. J was trimmed by 5 bases and V by 4 bases; bases with no gene match: 5. CDR1 SGHNT and CDR2 YYREEE come from the germline V gene (reference sequence). This CDR3 contains 14 residues.

J is TRBJ2-5 and V is TRBV28; 7 nucleotides align to TRBD1. Losses at the gene ends were 3 bases for V and 5 bases for J; bases not matched to a gene: 9. CDR3 length: 15 amino acids. Germline assignment: CDR1 MDHEN and CDR2 SYDVKM. In DNA form, the CDR3 reads TGTGCCAGCAGTTTGTCCAGGGGGAGTTGGGAGACCCAGTACTTC. Translated, it gives CASSLSRGSWETQYF.

J is TRBJ1-1 and V is TRBV5-1; D unclear. The V gene lost 0 bases and the J gene lost 3 bases, with 9 bases spanning the gap. Looked up from germline, CDR1 is SGHRS and CDR2 is YFSETQ. CDR3 length: 14 amino acids. The CDR3 here is CASSLEPVHTEAFF. CDR3 DNA sequence: TGCGCCAGCAGCTTGGAACCAGTTCACACTGAAGCTTTCTTT.

The J gene is TRBJ2-1, the V gene TRBV5-1, with 9 bases that match TRBD2. CDR1 is SGHRS and CDR2 is YFSETQ in the germline V gene. The CDR3 length is 15 residues. Trimming cost V 2 bases and J 6 bases; bases outside gene matches: 6. For the CDR3, the DNA is TGCGCCAGCAGCTTTATTAGCGGGAGCCCCAATGAGCAGTTCTTC. Encoded protein: CASSFISGSPNEQFF.

This clone was detected only a few times. The chain couples TRBV6-4 to TRBJ2-3; D is unresolved. CDR3 length: 14 residues. The germline V gene has CDR1 MRHNA and CDR2 SNTAGT. Trimming stripped 4 bases from V and 6 bases from J, with 14 bases between. DNA of the CDR3: TGTGCCAGCAGTGTATCCCCTTTTCGGGATACGCAGTATTTT. Translated: CASSVSPFRDTQYF.

V gene TRBV9 combines with J gene TRBJ2-1, with D unclear. The germline V and J ends were trimmed by 0 bases and 1 base, with 11 bases remaining between them. Per the germline V gene, CDR1 is SGDLS and CDR2 is YYNGEE. The CDR3 totals 16 residues. CDR3 region: CASSVGGKVSYNEQFF. CDR3 DNA sequence: TGTGCCAGCAGCGTAGGAGGTAAGGTTTCCTACAATGAGCAGTTCTTC.

The chain is built from TRBV18 and TRBJ1-5; no definite D call. This CDR3 spans 17 amino acids. The V end lost 1 base, the J end lost 6 bases, and 19 bases lay between the germline ends. Per germline, CDR1 KGHSH and CDR2 LQKENI. DNA for the CDR3: TGTGCCAGCTCACCACAGGGCACCAGGACTCCCGGTCAGCCCCAGCATTTT. Protein: CASSPQGTRTPGQPQHF.

DNA for the CDR3: TGTGCCAGCAGCCAGAACCTAGGGGGTGAAGCTTTCTTT. Protein sequence: CASSQNLGGEAFF. This chain joins TRBV3-1 (or the pseudogene TRBV3-2) and TRBJ1-1, with D tentatively TRBD1 (6 bases). Trimming removed 3 bases at V and 7 bases at J, with 12 bases between. CDR1 is LGHDT, CDR2 YNNKEL, per germline (reference sequence). This CDR3 contains 13 residues.